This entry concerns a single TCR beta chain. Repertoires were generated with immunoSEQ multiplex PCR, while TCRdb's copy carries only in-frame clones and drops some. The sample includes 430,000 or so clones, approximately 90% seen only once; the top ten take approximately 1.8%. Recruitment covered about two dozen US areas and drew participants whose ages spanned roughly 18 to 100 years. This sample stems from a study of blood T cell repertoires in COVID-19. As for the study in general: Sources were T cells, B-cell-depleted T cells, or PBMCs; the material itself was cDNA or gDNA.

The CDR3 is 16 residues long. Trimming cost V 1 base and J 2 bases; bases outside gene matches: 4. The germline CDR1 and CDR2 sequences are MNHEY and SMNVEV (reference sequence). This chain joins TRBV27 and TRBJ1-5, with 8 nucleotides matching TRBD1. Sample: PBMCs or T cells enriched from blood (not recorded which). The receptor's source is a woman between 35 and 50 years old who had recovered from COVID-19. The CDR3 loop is CASSLLGQVGNQPQHF. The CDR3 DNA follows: TGTGCCAGCAGTTTATTGGGACAGGTTGGCAATCAGCCCCAGCATTTT.